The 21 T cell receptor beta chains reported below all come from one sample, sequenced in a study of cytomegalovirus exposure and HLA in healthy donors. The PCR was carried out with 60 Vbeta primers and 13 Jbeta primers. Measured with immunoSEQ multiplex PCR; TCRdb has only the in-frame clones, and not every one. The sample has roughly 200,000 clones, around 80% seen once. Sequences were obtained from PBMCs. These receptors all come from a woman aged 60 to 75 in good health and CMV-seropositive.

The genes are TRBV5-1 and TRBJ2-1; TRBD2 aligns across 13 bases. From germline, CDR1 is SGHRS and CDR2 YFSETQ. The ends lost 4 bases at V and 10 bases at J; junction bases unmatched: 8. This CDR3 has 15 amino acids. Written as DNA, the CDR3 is TGCGCCAGCAGCCCACTACTAGCGGGAGGGCCGGAGCAGTTCTTC. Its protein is CASSPLLAGGPEQFF.

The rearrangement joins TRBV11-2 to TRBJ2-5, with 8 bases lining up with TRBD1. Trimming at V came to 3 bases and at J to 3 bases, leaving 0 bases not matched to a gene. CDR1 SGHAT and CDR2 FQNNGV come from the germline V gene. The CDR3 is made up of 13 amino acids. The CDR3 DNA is TGTGCCAGCAGCTTGGGACAGGAAGAGACCCAGTACTTC. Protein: CASSLGQEETQYF.

In DNA form, the CDR3 reads TGTGCCAGCAGCTTAGGTACAGGGACTGAAAAACTGTTTTTT. Amino acid sequence: CASSLGTGTEKLFF. The J gene is TRBJ1-4, the V gene TRBV7-9, with D perhaps TRBD1 (6 bases). Deletions cut 1 base from V and 7 bases from J, with 10 bases between. The germline V gene encodes CDR1 SEHNR and CDR2 FQNEAQ (reference sequence). The CDR3 has 14 amino acids. The whole variable domain, remainder taken from reference TRBV7-9 and TRBJ1-4, is DTGVSQNPRHKITKRGQNVTFRCDPISEHNRLYWYRQTLGQGPEFLTYFQNEAQLEKSRLLSDRFSAERPKGSFSTLEIQRTEQGDSAMYLCASSLGTGTEKLFFGSGTQLSVL.

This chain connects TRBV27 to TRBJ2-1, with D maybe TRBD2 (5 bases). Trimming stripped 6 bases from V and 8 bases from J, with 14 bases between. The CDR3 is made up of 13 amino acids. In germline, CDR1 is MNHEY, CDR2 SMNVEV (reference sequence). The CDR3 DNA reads TGTGCCAGCAGACCGTCGGGGAACGATGAGCAGTTCTTC. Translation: CASRPSGNDEQFF.

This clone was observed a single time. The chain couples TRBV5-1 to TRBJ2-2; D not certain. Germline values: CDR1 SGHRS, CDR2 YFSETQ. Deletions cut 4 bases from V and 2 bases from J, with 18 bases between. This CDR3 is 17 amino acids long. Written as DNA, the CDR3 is TGCGCCAGCAGCGACTTAATGCGGTTAGTCAACACCGGGGAGCTGTTTTTT. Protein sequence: CASSDLMRLVNTGELFF.

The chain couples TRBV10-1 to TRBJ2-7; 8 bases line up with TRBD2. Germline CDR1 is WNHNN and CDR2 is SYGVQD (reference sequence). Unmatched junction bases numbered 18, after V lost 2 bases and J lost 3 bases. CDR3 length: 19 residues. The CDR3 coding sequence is TGCGCCAGCAGTGAGGGTGGCACGGGGGGGGAACTGGGGAGCTACGAGCAGTACTTC. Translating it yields CASSEGGTGGELGSYEQYF.

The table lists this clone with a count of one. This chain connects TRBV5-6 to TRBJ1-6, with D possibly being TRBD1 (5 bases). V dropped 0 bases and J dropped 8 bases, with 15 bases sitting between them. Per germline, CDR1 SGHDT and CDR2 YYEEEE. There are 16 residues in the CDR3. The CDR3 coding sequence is TGTGCCAGCAGCTTGGTACCCGCAGGGAGGGATTCACCCCTCCACTTT. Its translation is CASSLVPAGRDSPLHF. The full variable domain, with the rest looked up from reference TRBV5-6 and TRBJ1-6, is DAGVTQSPTHLIKTRGQQVTLRCSPKSGHDTVSWYQQALGQGPQFIFQYYEEEERQRGNFPDRFSGHQFPNYSSELNVNALLLGDSALYLCASSLVPAGRDSPLHFGNGTRLTVT.

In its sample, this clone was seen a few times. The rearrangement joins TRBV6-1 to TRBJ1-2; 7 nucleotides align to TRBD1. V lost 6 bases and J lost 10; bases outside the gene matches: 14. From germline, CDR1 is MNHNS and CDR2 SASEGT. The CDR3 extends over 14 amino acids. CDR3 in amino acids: CASRATGVGLSYTF. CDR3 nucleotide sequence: TGTGCCAGCAGAGCAACAGGGGTGGGCCTCTCCTACACCTTC.

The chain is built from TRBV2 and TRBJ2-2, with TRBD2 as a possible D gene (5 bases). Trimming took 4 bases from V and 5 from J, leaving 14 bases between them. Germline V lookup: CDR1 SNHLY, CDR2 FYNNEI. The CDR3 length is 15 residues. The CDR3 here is CASSGTSGLTGELFF. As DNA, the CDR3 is TGTGCCAGCAGTGGGACGTCGGGATTAACCGGGGAGCTGTTTTTT.

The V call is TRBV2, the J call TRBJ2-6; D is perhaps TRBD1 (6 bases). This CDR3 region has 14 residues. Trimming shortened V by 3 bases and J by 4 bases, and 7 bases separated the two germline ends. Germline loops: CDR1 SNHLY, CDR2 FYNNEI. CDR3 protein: CASSEGAGANVLTF. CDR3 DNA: TGTGCCAGCAGTGAGGGGGCCGGGGCCAACGTCCTGACTTTC.

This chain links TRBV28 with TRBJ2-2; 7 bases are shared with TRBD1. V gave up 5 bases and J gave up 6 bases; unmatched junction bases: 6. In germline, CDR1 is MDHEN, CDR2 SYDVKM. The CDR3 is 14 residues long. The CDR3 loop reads CASSPGQLPGELFF. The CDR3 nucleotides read TGTGCCAGCAGTCCGGGACAGCTCCCCGGGGAGCTGTTTTTT.

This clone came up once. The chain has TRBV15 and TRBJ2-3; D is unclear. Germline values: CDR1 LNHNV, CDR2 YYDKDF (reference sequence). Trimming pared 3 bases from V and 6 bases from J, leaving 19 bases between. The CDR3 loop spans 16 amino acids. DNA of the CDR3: TGTGCCACCAGCAGTTTTATGATCCCCACGCGGGATACGCAGTATTTT. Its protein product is CATSSFMIPTRDTQYF. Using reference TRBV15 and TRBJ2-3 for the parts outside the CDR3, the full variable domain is DAMVIQNPRYQVTQFGKPVTLSCSQTLNHNVMYWYQQKSSQAPKLLFHYYDKDFNNEADTPDNFQSRRPNTSFCFLDIRSPGLGDTAMYLCATSSFMIPTRDTQYFGPGTRLTVL.

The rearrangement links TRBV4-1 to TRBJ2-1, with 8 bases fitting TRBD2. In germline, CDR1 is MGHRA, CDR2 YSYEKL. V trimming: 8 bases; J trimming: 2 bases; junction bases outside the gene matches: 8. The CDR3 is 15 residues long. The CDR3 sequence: CASHQTSGAYNEQFF. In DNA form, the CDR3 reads TGCGCCAGCCATCAAACTAGCGGCGCCTACAATGAGCAGTTCTTC.

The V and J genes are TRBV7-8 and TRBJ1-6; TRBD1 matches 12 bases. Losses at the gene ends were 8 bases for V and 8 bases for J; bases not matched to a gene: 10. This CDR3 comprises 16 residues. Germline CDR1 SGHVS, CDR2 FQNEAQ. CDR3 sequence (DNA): TGTGCCAGCTTAATTGGGACAGGGGGCCCGGATTCACCCCTCCACTTT. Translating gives CASLIGTGGPDSPLHF. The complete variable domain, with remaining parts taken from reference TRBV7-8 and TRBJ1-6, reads GAGVSQSPRYKVAKRGQDVALRCDPISGHVSLFWYQQALGQGPEFLTYFQNEAQLDKSGLPSDRFFAERPEGSVSTLKIQRTQQEDSAVYLCASLIGTGGPDSPLHFGNGTRLTVT.

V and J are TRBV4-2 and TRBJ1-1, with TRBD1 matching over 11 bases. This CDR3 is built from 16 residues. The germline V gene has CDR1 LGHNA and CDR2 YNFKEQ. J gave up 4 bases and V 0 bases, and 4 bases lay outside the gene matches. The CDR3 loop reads CASSQDLGTGGTEAFF. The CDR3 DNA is TGTGCCAGCAGCCAAGACCTCGGGACAGGGGGCACTGAAGCTTTCTTT.

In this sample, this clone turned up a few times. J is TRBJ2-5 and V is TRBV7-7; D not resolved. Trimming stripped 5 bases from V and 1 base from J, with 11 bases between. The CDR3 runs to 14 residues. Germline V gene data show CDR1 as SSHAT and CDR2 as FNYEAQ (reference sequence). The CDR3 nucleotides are TGTGCCAGCAGCCCCGGTACGTCCCAAGAGACCCAGTACTTC. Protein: CASSPGTSQETQYF.

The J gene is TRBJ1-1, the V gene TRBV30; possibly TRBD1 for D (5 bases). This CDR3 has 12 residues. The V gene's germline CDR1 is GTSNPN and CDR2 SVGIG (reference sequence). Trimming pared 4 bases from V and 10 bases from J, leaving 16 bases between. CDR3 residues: CAWTTGSGVAFF. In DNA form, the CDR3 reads TGTGCCTGGACCACAGGAAGTGGGGTAGCTTTCTTT.

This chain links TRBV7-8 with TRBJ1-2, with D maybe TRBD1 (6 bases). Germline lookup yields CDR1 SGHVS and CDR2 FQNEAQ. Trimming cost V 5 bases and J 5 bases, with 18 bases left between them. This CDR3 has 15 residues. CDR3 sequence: CASSPHGTPSYGYTF. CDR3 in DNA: TGTGCCAGCAGCCCACACGGGACACCGAGTTATGGCTACACCTTC.

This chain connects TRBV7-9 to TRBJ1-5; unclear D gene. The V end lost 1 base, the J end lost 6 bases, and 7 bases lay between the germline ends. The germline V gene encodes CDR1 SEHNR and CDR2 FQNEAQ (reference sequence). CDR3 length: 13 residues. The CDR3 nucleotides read TGTGCCAGCAGCTTAGAGAGCGTTCAGCCCCAGCATTTT. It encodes CASSLESVQPQHF.

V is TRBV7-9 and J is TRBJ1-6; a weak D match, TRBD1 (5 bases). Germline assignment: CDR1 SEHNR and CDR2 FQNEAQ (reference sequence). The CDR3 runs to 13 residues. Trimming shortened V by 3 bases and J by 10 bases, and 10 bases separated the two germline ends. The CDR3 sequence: CASSFGGDSPLHF. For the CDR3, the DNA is TGTGCCAGCAGCTTCGGCGGGGACTCACCCCTCCACTTT.

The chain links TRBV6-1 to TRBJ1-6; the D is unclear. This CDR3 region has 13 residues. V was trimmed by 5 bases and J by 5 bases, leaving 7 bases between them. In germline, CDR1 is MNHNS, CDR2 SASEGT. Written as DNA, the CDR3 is TGTGCCAGCAGTCGGGTCAATAATTCACCCCTCCACTTT. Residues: CASSRVNNSPLHF.